The rows below give T cell receptor beta chains drawn from one sample of a study of blood T cell repertoires in COVID-19. Here immunoSEQ multiplex PCR was the method, and the copy in TCRdb shows in-frame clones only, minus some. Of approximately 93,000 clones in the sample, more than 75% were seen once. The sample taken for sequencing was peripheral blood. The receptors were sampled from a human donor in a cohort sampled during active COVID-19. CDR3s include the opening cysteine and the closing phenylalanine or tryptophan. D genes are given only for firm matches. Rows may omit the clone size; those that give it use once, few, many or a size class.

d_gene	v_gene	j_gene	abundance	CDR3nt	CDR3aa
TRBD1	TRBV4-1	TRBJ2-2	.	TGCGCCAGCAGCGTATCACGACAGGGAAGAGGGGAGCTGTTTTTT	CASSVSRQGRGELFF
TRBD2	TRBV27	TRBJ2-7	.	TGTGCCAGCAGCCTGACTAGCGCGGGGCCTTACGAGCAGTACTTC	CASSLTSAGPYEQYF
TRBD2	TRBV5-6	TRBJ2-1	.	TGTGCCAGCAGCCTCCCTAGCGGGAGGGGAAAGGAGCAGTTCTTC	CASSLPSGRGKEQFF
.	TRBV14	TRBJ1-2	.	TGTGCCAGCAGCCACACCAGGGGAGACGGCTACACCTTC	CASSHTRGDGYTF
.	TRBV2	TRBJ2-2	.	TGTGCCAGCAGGGCTACTAGTATGACCGGGGAGCTGTTTTTT	CASRATSMTGELFF
TRBD2	TRBV7-3	TRBJ2-5	.	TGTGCCAGCAGCTTAGTAGCAGCGGGGGGAGAGACCCAGTACTTC	CASSLVAAGGETQYF
.	TRBV7-9	TRBJ2-3	.	TGTGCCAGCAGCTTAGACGTCCTAGATAAGGATACGCAGTATTTT	CASSLDVLDKDTQYF
.	TRBV28	TRBJ1-2	.	TGTGCCAGCAGTTTAGGCGGCCAAAACTATGGCTACACCTTC	CASSLGGQNYGYTF
.	TRBV30	TRBJ2-5	.	TGTGCCTGGAGTCCCCGACAGTTAAGGCAAGAGACCCAGTACTTC	CAWSPRQLRQETQYF
TRBD2	TRBV28	TRBJ2-7	.	TGTGCCAGCAGCCGGGCTCCTTCGTTGGAGCGGGACTCCTACGAGCAGTACTTC	CASSRAPSLERDSYEQYF
TRBD2	TRBV7-9	TRBJ2-7	.	TGTGCCAGCAGCCTAACGGGAGGACCTGCCTACTTC	CASSLTGGPAYF
.	TRBV6-6	TRBJ2-3	.	TGTGCCAGCAGTTACGGCCCAGAAAGCACAGATACGCAGTATTTT	CASSYGPESTDTQYF
TRBD2	TRBV5-6	TRBJ2-7	.	TGTGCCAGCAGCCCGGGACTAGCGGGAGAATACGAGCAGTACTTC	CASSPGLAGEYEQYF
.	TRBV30	TRBJ2-2	.	TGTGCCTTTTACCCAGGAAACACCGGGGAGCTGTTTTTT	CAFYPGNTGELFF
.	TRBV19	TRBJ2-1	.	TGTGCCAGTAGTATCGGAAGTAGCGGACCCTACAATGAGCAGTTCTTC	CASSIGSSGPYNEQFF
.	TRBV6-5	TRBJ2-3	.	TGTGCCAGCAGTCAAACTCCCTACACAGATACGCAGTATTTT	CASSQTPYTDTQYF
TRBD2	TRBV24-1	TRBJ2-5	.	TGTGCCACCAGTGAAGGGTTACTAGCGGGAGAAGAGACCCAGTACTTC	CATSEGLLAGEETQYF
TRBD2	TRBV7-7	TRBJ2-3	once	TGTGCTAGCAGCCAAGCGGGAGTCACAGATACGCAGTATTTT	CASSQAGVTDTQYF
TRBD1	TRBV27	TRBJ2-3	.	TGTGCCAGCAGTTTAGGGACAGCAGGTGATACGCAGTATTTT	CASSLGTAGDTQYF